This TCR beta chain was sequenced in a study of cytomegalovirus exposure and HLA in healthy donors. Whole-study results and caveats: Presence/absence analyses took donor sequencing depth as roughly uniform.

The CDR3 is made up of 15 amino acids. The V segment lost 5 bases and the J segment 6 bases; nucleotides outside the gene matches: 10. Germline values: CDR1 SEHNR, CDR2 FQNEAQ (reference sequence). This clone was counted a few times. Its antigen is not known. PCR involved 60 Vbeta and 13 Jbeta primers. Sequenced by immunoSEQ multiplex PCR; TCRdb stores in-frame clones only, minus some. This sample has over 60,000 clones; approximately 70% occur once, and the top ten carry 12% to 15%. The specimen was PBMCs. The clonotype originates from a male donor in good health and CMV-seropositive. The chain employs TRBV7-9 and TRBJ1-1, with 9 bases fitting TRBD1. The CDR3 is CASSQEQGARAEAFF. The CDR3 bases are TGTGCCAGCAGCCAGGAACAGGGGGCGAGGGCTGAAGCTTTCTTT. Looking up the rest from reference TRBV7-9 and TRBJ1-1 gives the full variable domain: DTGVSQNPRHKITKRGQNVTFRCDPISEHNRLYWYRQTLGQGPEFLTYFQNEAQLEKSRLLSDRFSAERPKGSFSTLEIQRTEQGDSAMYLCASSQEQGARAEAFFGQGTRLTVV.